Detailed here is one TCR beta chain. What it binds is unknown. This specimen belongs to a study of OX40 agonist ivuxolimab in advanced cancers. Clones were read by immunoSEQ multiplex PCR, and TCRdb kept only the in-frame ones, dropping some. Here the sample spans about 62,000 clones, 82% being singletons. Study-wide results and limits: Low levels of normalized T-cell clonal expansion also appeared in some nonresponders. The 0.1-3.0 mg/kg partial responders had among the lowest clonal expansion.

The CDR3 sequence is 11 residues long. Material: CD4+ or CD8+ T cells sorted from blood, obtained in a trial of the OX40 agonist ivuxolimab. This rearrangement joins TRBV21-1 to TRBJ2-5. TRBV21-1 is deemed a pseudogene. The sequence derives from an adult with an advanced solid tumor such as melanoma, head and neck, liver or kidney cancer. This CDR3 reads CASSRKETQYF. CDR3 nucleotides: TGTGCCAGCAGCAGGAAAGAGACCCAGTACTTC.